This section outlines one TCR beta chain sequence together with its context. Its antigen is still unknown. Base qualities were left out, and no much larger clone turns up one base away. After removal of 6 bases from V and 6 bases from J, the junction retains 4 bases not matched to a gene. CDR3 length: 13 amino acids, cysteine to phenylalanine. Of the read, only the CDR3 DNA is kept; its 39 bases are in frame from base 1. The germline V gene encodes CDR1 MNHEY and CDR2 SVGAGI. This entry comes from a study of T cells after posttransplantation cyclophosphamide (dated by TCRdb to the mid-2010s). Regarding the complete study: The study tracked T cell repertoire reconstitution by TRB sequencing after myeloablative bone marrow transplantation using posttransplantation cyclophosphamide as GVHD prophylaxis. Antigen receptor sequencing covered samples from 35 PTCy-treated patients and 16 of their related bone marrow donors. Blood from all 30 or so PTCy patients who had 1-year posttransplant specimens underwent TRB sequencing. Up to roughly 3 additional blood samples from 2 to 5.2 years after transplant were also TRB-sequenced in 3 patients, as was pretransplant blood from 4 patients. Because TRA and TRB clonality were tightly correlated in 8 or 9 samples, subsequent TCR analyses were focused on TRB only. Public TRB sequences were checked against a database of over 3,000 sequences associated with responses to pathogens, tumor antigens, self-antigens and alloantigens.

Genomic DNA was the input for TRB sequencing, which was run either with the immunoSEQ assay at survey resolution or with the hsTCRB kit. The original methods were these. Initial read processing used immunoSEQ software, and repertoire analyses used the LymphoSeq R package. Clonality was calculated as 1 minus normalized Shannon entropy, and the Gini coefficient was also calculated for each TRB dataset. To infer phenotypes in unsorted samples, TRB sequences from sorted subsets of the recipient or donor were mapped onto the unsorted samples of the same recipient. In its TCRdb copy, this immuneACCESS table keeps in-frame sequences only and misses some clones. Where compared with another copy, unresolved V genes explain less than half of these, and the others have no known cause. The V and J calls and the clone size are those of that table, but D and trimming were determined from the DNA. The sample data list about 6,800 clones, and around 94% of these were observed just once. The ten most abundant clones make up roughly 4.4% of the sample.

Points the paper makes about the study in general: The TRB repertoires of T cells infiltrating skin or GI tract showed only limited overlap with the TRB repertoires of T cells in blood. At 1-2 months, donor-recipient similarity was low but rose over the first year, and the later blood repertoires were often dominated by donor CD8+ memory clones. Across the roughly 48 patients, TRB clonality was highly associated with recipient CMV seropositivity and CMV reactivation, and diversity with PTCy was similar to that in the CNI/methotrexate controls.

What the treatment or condition label conveys for this sample: high-dose cyclophosphamide on days +3 and +4 as single-agent GVHD prophylaxis. For conditioning, the PTCy patients got busulfan and fludarabine, then a related or unrelated marrow graft, followed by cyclophosphamide on days +3 and +4. PTCy-treated patients were drawn from a prospective multi-institutional clinical trial. Peripheral blood and bone marrow mononuclear cells were isolated by Ficoll-Hypaque density centrifugation and were cryopreserved. CD4+ and CD8+ T cells, including naive and memory subsets, were sorted by FACS using a FACSAria II.

The receptor chain draws on TRBV6-5 and TRBJ2-3, with 9 junctional bases fitting TRBD2. The TCR was taken from a male patient aged 55 to 69 who received an allogeneic stem cell transplant from a related donor and was CMV-positive. After a transplant, some T cells may have been passed on by the graft donor. The source material was CD8+ T cells sorted from blood, sampled after allogeneic stem cell transplant with posttransplant cyclophosphamide. This receptor has the CDR3 CASSRGGADTQYF. The bases read TGTGCCAGCAGCCGCGGGGGGGCGGATACGCAGTATTTT.